This T cell receptor (beta chain) was found in a study of shared clonotypes between healthy human individuals. V was shortened by 2 bases and J by 0 bases, with 6 bases between the two germline ends. CDR3 length: 14 residues. CDR1 and CDR2 from the germline V gene are SEHNR and FQNEAQ (reference sequence). A remark on this clone: The sample holds other DNA sequences that translate to the same CDR3.

Sequenced by immunoSEQ multiplex PCR; TCRdb stores in-frame clones only, minus some. The sample has 2.3 million or so clones; 85% to 95% are singletons. The receptor's source is a man in his late teens or twenties in good health. Some clones in this sample may be carry-over from other donors' samples. Sequenced material: naive CD4+ T cells from PBMCs. Documented subset: CD45RA+ positively selected. V is TRBV7-9 and J is TRBJ2-3; D remains unclear. CDR3: CASSLFGSTDTQYF. DNA for the CDR3: TGTGCCAGCAGCTTATTCGGGAGCACAGATACGCAGTATTTT.